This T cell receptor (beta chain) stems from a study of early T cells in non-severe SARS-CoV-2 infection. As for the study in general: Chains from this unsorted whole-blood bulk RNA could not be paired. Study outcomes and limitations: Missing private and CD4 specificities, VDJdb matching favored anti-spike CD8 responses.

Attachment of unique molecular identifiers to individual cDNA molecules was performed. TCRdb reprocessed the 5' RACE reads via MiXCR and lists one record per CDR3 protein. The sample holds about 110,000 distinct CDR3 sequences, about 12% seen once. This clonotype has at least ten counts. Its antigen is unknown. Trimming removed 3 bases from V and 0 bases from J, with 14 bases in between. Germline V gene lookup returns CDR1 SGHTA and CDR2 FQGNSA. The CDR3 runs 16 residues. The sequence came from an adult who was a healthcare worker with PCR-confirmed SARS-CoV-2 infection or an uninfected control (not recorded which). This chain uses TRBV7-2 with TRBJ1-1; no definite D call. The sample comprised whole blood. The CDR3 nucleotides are TGTGCCAGCAGCTTCCCCCCCGGCGCGATGAACACTGAAGCTTTCTTT. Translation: CASSFPPGAMNTEAFF.